This paragraph reports one TCR beta chain. This clone was picked up one time. Its antigen specificity is not known. The input lacks base qualities; no much larger clone sits a single base away. Whole blood was collected in K2EDTA tubes by collaborating institutions according to the institutions' own protocols. For TCRbeta analysis, collaborator samples were shipped as frozen whole blood, as isolated PBMCs, or as DNA extracted from either sample type. This entry is derived from a study of blood T cell repertoires in COVID-19 (TCRdb year 2020). Concerning the study at large: Samples covering the acute and convalescent phases of COVID-19 were provided by collaborators in the United States, Italy and Spain. Where available, HLA class I and class II types were taken from metadata supplied by the sample provider and were not determined by assay-based typing. Deeply sampled blood TCRbeta repertoires from subjects exposed to, actively infected with, or recovered from COVID-19 were included in the dataset. The repertoires were made available in a free public database intended to serve as a resource for research on the immune response to SARS-CoV-2. The material from the prospective study consisted of cDNA or gDNA derived from T cells, B-cell-depleted T cells, or PBMCs. Sample metadata almost always included a de-identified subject ID, COVID-19 status, age in years and sex. The samples were drawn from two sources: the first 160 participants of the ongoing ImmuneRACE study, and approximately 1,300 subjects contributed by 6 global collaborators. Study-level results and caveats: Clinical and demographic metadata were provided uncurated, with the amount varying by source and participant.

TCRbeta CDR3 regions were amplified from genomic DNA by means of the immunoSEQ Assay, a bias-controlled multiplex PCR. In the authors' own workflow: Within the assay, amplification of reference gene primers was used to estimate how many nucleated cells each sample contained. Sequence reads were collapsed and filtered to measure the absolute abundance of every unique TCRbeta CDR3 rearrangement. For each sample, productive Simpson clonality was calculated by taking the square root of Simpson's diversity index across productive rearrangements. Not all clones reach the TCRdb copy of this immuneACCESS table, which keeps in-frame sequences only. Checked studies attribute under half of the gap to unresolved V genes and leave the rest unexplained. D and trimming come from the DNA, and the V and J calls and clone size come from that table. The sample table holds under 250,000 clones, of which around 88% were seen once. The ten largest clones add up to less than 3.5% of the sample.

The CDR3, from cysteine to phenylalanine, totals 15 residues. The CDR3 DNA has 45 bases and is translated from base 1. V is cut by 0 bases and J by 4 bases, and the space between the germline ends is 14 bases. Via the germline V gene (reference sequence), CDR1 is SGHNT and CDR2 YYREEE. The source is a man in his forties or fifties with active or convalescent COVID-19. This chain joins TRBV5-4 to TRBJ2-7; a tentative D call is TRBD2 (5 bases match). Source material: peripheral blood. The CDR3 amino acid sequence is: CASSLVSDPGYEQYF. Here is the DNA: TGTGCCAGCAGCTTGGTGTCAGACCCGGGGTACGAGCAGTACTTC.